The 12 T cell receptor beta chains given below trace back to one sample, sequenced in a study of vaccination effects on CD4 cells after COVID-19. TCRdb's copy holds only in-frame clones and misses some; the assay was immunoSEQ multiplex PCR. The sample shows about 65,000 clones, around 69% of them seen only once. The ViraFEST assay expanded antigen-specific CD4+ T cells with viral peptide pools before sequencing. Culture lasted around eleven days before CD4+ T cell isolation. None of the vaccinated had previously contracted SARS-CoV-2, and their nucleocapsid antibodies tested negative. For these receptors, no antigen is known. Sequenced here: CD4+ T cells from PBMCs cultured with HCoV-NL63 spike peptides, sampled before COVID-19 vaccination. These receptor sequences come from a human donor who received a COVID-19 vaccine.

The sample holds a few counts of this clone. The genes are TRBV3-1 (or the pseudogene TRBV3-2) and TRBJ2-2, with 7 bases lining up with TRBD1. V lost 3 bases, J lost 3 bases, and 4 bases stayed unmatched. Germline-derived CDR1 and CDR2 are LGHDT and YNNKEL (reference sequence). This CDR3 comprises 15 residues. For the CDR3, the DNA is TGTGCCAGCAGCCAGCCACAGGGGTACACCGGGGAGCTGTTTTTT. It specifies CASSQPQGYTGELFF.

This CDR3 reads CASSFGPVSFSSYEQYV. CDR3 DNA sequence: TGTGCCAGCAGCTTTGGTCCCGTATCCTTCAGCTCCTACGAGCAGTACGTC. V usage is TRBV11-2 and J usage is TRBJ2-7, with D unresolved. The CDR3 is made up of 17 amino acids. The V and J ends lost 3 bases and 0 bases respectively, with 18 bases between them. Germline V gene lookup returns CDR1 SGHAT and CDR2 FQNNGV.

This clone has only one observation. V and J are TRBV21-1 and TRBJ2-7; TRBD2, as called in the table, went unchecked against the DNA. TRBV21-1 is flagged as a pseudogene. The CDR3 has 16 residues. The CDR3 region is CASSKGRLAGGFEQYV. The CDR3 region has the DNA TGTGCCAGCAGCAAGGGAAGACTAGCGGGGGGGTTCGAGCAGTACGTC.

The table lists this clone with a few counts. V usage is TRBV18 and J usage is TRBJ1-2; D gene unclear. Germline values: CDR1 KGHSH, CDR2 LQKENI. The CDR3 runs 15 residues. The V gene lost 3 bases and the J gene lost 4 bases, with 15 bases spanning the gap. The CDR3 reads CASSPSNDIRYGYTF. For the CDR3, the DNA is TGTGCCAGCTCACCGAGTAACGACATCCGCTATGGCTACACCTTC.

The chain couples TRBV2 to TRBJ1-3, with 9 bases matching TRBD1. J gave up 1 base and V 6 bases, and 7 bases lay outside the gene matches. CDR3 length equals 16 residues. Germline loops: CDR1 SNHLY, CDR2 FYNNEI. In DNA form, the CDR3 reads TGTGCCAGCAGAGCGGGGACAGGGAGATCTGGAAACACCATATATTTT. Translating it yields CASRAGTGRSGNTIYF.

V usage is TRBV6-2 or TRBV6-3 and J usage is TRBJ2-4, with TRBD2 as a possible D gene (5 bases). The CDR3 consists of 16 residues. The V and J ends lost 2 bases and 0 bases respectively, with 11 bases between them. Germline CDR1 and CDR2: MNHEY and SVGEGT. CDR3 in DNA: TGTGCCAGCAGTTACGCTAGTAGCGTAGCCAAAAACATTCAGTACTTC. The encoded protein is CASSYASSVAKNIQYF.

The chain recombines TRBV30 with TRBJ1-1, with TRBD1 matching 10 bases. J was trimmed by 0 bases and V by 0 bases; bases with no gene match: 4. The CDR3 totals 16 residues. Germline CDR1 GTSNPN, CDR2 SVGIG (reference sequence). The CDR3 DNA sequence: TGTGCCTGGAGTGTCCGGGACAGGGGACTGAACACTGAAGCTTTCTTT. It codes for CAWSVRDRGLNTEAFF.

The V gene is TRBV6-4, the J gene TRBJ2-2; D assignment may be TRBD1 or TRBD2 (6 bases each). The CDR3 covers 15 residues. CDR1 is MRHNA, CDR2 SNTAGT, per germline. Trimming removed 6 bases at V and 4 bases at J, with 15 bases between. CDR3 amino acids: CASRIQGGGTGELFF. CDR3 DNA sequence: TGTGCCAGCAGAATACAGGGAGGTGGCACCGGGGAGCTGTTTTTT.

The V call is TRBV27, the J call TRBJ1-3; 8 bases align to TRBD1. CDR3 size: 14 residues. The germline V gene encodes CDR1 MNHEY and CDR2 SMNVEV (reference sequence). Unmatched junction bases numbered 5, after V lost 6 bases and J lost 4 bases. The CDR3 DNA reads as TGTGCCAGCAGAAGACAGGGGCTCGGAAACACCATATATTTT. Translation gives CASRRQGLGNTIYF.

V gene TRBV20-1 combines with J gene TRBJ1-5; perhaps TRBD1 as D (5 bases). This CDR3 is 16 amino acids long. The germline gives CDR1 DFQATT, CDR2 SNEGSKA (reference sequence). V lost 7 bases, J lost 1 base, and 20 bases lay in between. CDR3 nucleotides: TGCAGTGTTAGTAGTCGGTGGGGGGGGAGCAATCAGCCCCAGCATTTT. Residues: CSVSSRWGGSNQPQHF.

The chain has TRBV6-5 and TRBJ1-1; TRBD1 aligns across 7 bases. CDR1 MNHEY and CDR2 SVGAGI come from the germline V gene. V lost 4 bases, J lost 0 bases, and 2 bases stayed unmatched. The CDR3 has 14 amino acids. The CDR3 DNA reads TGTGCCAGCAGTTCGAGGGGGCTGAACACTGAAGCTTTCTTT. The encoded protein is CASSSRGLNTEAFF.

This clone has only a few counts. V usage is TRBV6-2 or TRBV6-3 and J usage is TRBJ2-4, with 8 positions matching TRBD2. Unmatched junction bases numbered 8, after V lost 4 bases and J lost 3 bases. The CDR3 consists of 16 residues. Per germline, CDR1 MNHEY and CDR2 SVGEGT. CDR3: CASSSAGGFYKNIQYF. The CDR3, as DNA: TGTGCCAGCAGTTCTGCGGGGGGCTTTTACAAAAACATTCAGTACTTC.